This entry features one T cell receptor (beta chain) sequence. Which antigen it targets is not known. The CDR3, cysteine through phenylalanine, is 12 amino acids long. This entry has no DNA. The sample is drawn from a study of synovial regulatory T cells in juvenile arthritis (dated by TCRdb to between 2014 and 2017). Describing the broader study: Among sequenced patients, a few were therapy-naive, one received methotrexate plus infliximab, several received methotrexate, and one had no treatment information. Using matched patient samples, the researchers compared TCRbeta CDR3 repertoires across three groups: blood iaTreg cells, other blood Treg cells and synovial fluid Treg cells. Effector T cell subsets from the study cohort were also sequenced for comparisons, but the Treg dataset by itself includes only blood Treg cells and synovial fluid Treg cells. TCR repertoire comparisons included Treg and Teff subsets from fewer than twelve JIA patients with active disease. Overall study outcomes, separate from this receptor: Lower TCR diversity was observed in blood iaTreg cells than in other blood Treg cells, consistent with antigen-driven expansion. Across patients, iaTreg TCR repertoires were largely private and overlapped partially with synovial Teff repertoires and blood CPL repertoires. Synovial Treg cells shared more CDR3 sequences with iaTreg cells than with other blood Treg cells, and Chao-Jaccard similarity confirmed that synovial Treg cells were more closely related to iaTreg cells.

The method behind the library was the immunoSEQ multiplex PCR assay. TCRbeta CDR3 sequencing was carried out by Adaptive Biotechnologies. Regarding the original processing steps: To assess repertoire similarity, the researchers used the Chao-modified Jaccard index along with median clonotype overlap taken from 200 random subsamples at equal sample size. Similarity analyses used either productive nucleotide sequences or in silico-translated amino acid sequences. Repertoires were compared using hierarchical clustering with single linkage and t-SNE, both based on Chao-modified Jaccard distances. Repertoire diversity was quantified with the Renyi index, after sample size normalisation, across a range of alpha values. TCRdb mirrors the immuneACCESS table, restricted to in-frame sequences. Some clones are absent from its copies; in checked studies, under half trace to an unresolved V gene, and the reason for the others is unknown. That table is the source of V, J and clone size, and D and trimming were worked out from the DNA. The table for this sample lists 8,000 to 10,000 clones. The ten largest account for approximately 0.73% of the sample.

TCR repertoires were obtained from approximately eleven juvenile idiopathic arthritis patients with active disease who had not reached inactive disease, of whom 3 were polyarticular and 8 were oligoarticular. A median age of roughly 11 years (range about 2.4-22.9) and a median disease duration of approximately 7 years (range 0.2-19.1) were recorded for the TCR-sequenced patients. Samples for TCR repertoire analysis were collected at two centres in Italy. Peripheral blood mononuclear cells were separated on a Histopaque-1077 density gradient and then cryopreserved in roughly 90% FCS with 10% DMSO. Sequenced: Treg cells from blood. Per the publication, the cell subset or site label means: remaining (HLA-DR-negative) circulating blood Treg cells. This TCR derives from a donor aged 2-35 years with juvenile idiopathic arthritis. The chain couples TRBV21-1 to TRBJ1-5. TRBV21-1 is marked as a pseudogene. The CDR3 region has the sequence CASNGGDQPQHF.